This entry features one TCR beta chain sequence. A few counts support this clonotype. Its target antigen remains unknown. No clone much larger than this one lies a single base away; base qualities are absent. The library was prepared using RT-PCR. Data came from an Illumina MiSeq. TCRdb trimmed the raw reads at Q25, called clones with MiXCR and kept productive beta chains. Duplicate CDR3 protein sequences are folded into a single record with the most common DNA and genes. The sample data list about 680,000 distinct CDR3 sequences, and 13% to 15% of these were observed just once. Roughly 3.9% of the sample belongs to the ten largest clones. CDR1 DFQATT and CDR2 SNEGSKA are derived from the germline V gene (reference sequence). The CDR3 has 14 amino acids, counting the end cysteine and phenylalanine. Just CDR3 DNA is preserved here, 42 bases in frame from base 1. Relative to germline, V is 0 bases shorter and J is 5 bases shorter, with 13 bases between their ends.

This sample was taken from a study (TCRdb year 2016). This clonotype was sampled from a female donor in good health, serving as a healthy control. Sample: memory CD4+ T cells from blood. Rearrangement joined TRBV20-1 to TRBJ1-1; the D gene is possibly TRBD1, with 5 bases matching. DNA sequence: TGCAGTGCTAGAGATCAGGGAGTGTTAACTGAAGCTTTCTTT. Its product reads: CSARDQGVLTEAFF.